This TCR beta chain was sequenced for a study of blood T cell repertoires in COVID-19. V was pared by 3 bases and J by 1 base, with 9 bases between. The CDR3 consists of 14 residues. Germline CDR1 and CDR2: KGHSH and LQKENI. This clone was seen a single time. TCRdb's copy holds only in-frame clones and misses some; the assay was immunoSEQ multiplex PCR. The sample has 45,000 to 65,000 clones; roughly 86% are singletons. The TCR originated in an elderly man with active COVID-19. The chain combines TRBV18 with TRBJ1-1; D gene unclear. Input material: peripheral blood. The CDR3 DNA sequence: TGTGCCAGCTCACCCGCGGGTTCGAACACTGAAGCTTTCTTT. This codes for CASSPAGSNTEAFF. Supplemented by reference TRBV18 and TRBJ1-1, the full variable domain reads NAGVMQNPRHLVRRRGQEARLRCSPMKGHSHVYWYRQLPEEGLKFMVYLQKENIIDESGMPKERFSAEFPKEGPSILRIQQVVRGDSAAYFCASSPAGSNTEAFFGQGTRLTVV.